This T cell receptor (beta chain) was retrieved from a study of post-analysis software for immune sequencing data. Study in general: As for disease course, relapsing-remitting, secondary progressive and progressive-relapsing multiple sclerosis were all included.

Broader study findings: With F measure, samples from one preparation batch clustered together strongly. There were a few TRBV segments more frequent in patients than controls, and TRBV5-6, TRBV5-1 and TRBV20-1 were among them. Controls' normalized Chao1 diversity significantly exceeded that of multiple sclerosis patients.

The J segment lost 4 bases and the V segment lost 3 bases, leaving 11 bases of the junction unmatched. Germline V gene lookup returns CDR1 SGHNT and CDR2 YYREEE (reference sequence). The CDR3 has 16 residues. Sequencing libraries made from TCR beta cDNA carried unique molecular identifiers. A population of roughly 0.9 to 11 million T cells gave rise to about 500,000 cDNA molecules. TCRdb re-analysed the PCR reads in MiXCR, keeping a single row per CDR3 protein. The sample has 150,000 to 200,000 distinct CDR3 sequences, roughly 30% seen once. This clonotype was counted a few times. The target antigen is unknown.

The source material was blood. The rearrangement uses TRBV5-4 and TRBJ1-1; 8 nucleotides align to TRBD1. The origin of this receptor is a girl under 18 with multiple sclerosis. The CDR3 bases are TGTGCCAGCAGCTCATCTAGGAACAGGGGGACCACTGAAGCTTTCTTT. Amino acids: CASSSSRNRGTTEAFF. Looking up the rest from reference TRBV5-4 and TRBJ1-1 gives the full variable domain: ETGVTQSPTHLIKTRGQQVTLRCSSQSGHNTVSWYQQALGQGPQFIFQYYREEENGRGNFPPRFSGLQFPNYSSELNVNALELDDSALYLCASSSSRNRGTTEAFFGQGTRLTVV.